Described below is a single T cell receptor (beta chain) sequence and its context. Antigen specificity is unknown. This record belongs to a study of cytomegalovirus exposure and HLA in healthy donors. Findings and limits, study-wide: Per a prior analysis, the majority of TCR beta V segments were productive roughly 87% or roughly 30% of the time. Using a false discovery rate of 0.05, a later analysis showed that approximately 18,000 TCR beta sequences were associated with HLA alleles. Rarity marked most TCR sequences, yet some public TCRs occurred in many donors. Analysis was performed later, and it showed HLA-associated TCR beta chains to be more clonally expanded than equally common others.

Primers for the PCR totalled 60 Vbeta and 13 Jbeta. Sequencing was performed with immunoSEQ multiplex PCR; in TCRdb, only in-frame clones are kept and a portion is missing. The sample lists around 200,000 clones, under 85% seen once, with 1.6% in the top ten. Germline V gene data show CDR1 as SEHNR and CDR2 as FQNEAQ (reference sequence). CDR3 length: 14 amino acids. V lost 6 bases, J lost 1 base, and 4 bases stayed unmatched. The chain employs TRBV7-9 and TRBJ1-1; 8 positions match TRBD1. This sequence originates from a man aged 45-60 years in good health and CMV-seronegative. What was sequenced was PBMCs. The DNA of the CDR3 is TGTGCCAGCAGGAGGGACAGGTCGAACACTGAAGCTTTCTTT. The encoded protein is CASRRDRSNTEAFF.